This TCR beta chain came from a study of CD8+ T cells in alopecia areata. Sequencing templates came from extracted RNA that was reverse transcribed into cDNA. Data came from immunoSEQ multiplex PCR; TCRdb stores just in-frame clones and leaves some out. The sample has hundreds of thousands of clones; approximately 61% are singletons. With 5 bases clipped from V and 1 base from J, the junction kept 7 bases outside the gene matches. The length of the CDR3 is 15 residues. The germline CDR1 and CDR2 sequences are SGHVS and FNYEAQ. The TCR originated in a human donor with alopecia areata. Sample: CD4+ T cells sorted from blood, taken at week 0. V and J are TRBV7-6 and TRBJ1-1, with 7 bases that match TRBD1. In nucleotides, the CDR3 is TGTGCCAGCAGCACGAGCAGGGGGAGGAACACTGAAGCTTTCTTT. Residues: CASSTSRGRNTEAFF.